The entry that follows covers one TCR beta chain sequence. These data originate in a study of blood T cell repertoires in COVID-19. Authors' data handling: It was from reference gene primer amplification that nucleated cell counts were estimated. Sequencing was performed with immunoSEQ multiplex PCR; in TCRdb, only in-frame clones are kept and a portion is missing. The V and J calls and clone size were taken over from that table, and D and trimming were inferred from the DNA. The table shows approximately 170,000 clones, with about 80% occurring only once. The germline V gene has CDR1 WSHSY and CDR2 SAAADI. This CDR3 region has 14 residues. V gave up 9 bases and J gave up 3 bases, with 14 bases separating them.

The chain carries TRBV10-2 and TRBJ1-4, with TRBD1 as a possible D gene (6 bases). Material: peripheral blood. This clonotype was obtained from a man in his 70s with active or convalescent COVID-19. The CDR3 DNA is TGCGCCAGTCGATCCAGGGGTTCTAATGAAAAACTGTTTTTT. This encodes CASRSRGSNEKLFF.